This T cell receptor (beta chain) was observed in a study of neoadjuvant anti-PD-1 for oral cavity cancer. The CDR3 totals 18 residues. Germline assignment: CDR1 SGDLS and CDR2 YYNGEE. Unmatched junction bases numbered 7, after V lost 0 bases and J lost 0 bases. Profiling relied on immunoSEQ multiplex PCR, and the TCRdb table lists in-frame clones only, not all of them. The sample includes nearly 15,000 clones, under 40% of them seen just once. Time point: after neoadjuvant nivolumab, at surgical resection. These newly diagnosed stage II-IVA oral cavity squamous cell carcinoma patients had no prior systemic or radiation treatment. This clone came up a few times.

The sequence came from a person between 40 and 85 years old with oral cavity squamous cell carcinoma. This chain joins TRBV9 and TRBJ2-5; 11 nucleotides match TRBD2. Sequencing used tumor tissue, obtained after nivolumab (anti-PD-1) treatment. The CDR3 loop reads CASSVAASGGPHQETQYF. Written as DNA, the CDR3 is TGTGCCAGCAGCGTAGCGGCTAGCGGGGGGCCTCACCAAGAGACCCAGTACTTC.